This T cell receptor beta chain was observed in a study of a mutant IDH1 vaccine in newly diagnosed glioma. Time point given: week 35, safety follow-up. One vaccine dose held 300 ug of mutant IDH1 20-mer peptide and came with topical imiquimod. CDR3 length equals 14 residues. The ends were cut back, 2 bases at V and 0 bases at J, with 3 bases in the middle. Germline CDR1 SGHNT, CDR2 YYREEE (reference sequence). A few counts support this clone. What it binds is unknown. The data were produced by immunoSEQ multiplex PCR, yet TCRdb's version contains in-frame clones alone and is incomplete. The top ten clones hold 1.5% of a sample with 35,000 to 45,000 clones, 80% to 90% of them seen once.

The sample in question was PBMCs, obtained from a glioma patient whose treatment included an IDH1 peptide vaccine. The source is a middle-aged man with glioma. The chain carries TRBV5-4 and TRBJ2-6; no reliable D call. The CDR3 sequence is CASSLFSGANVLTF. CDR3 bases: TGTGCCAGCAGCTTATTCTCTGGGGCCAACGTCCTGACTTTC.